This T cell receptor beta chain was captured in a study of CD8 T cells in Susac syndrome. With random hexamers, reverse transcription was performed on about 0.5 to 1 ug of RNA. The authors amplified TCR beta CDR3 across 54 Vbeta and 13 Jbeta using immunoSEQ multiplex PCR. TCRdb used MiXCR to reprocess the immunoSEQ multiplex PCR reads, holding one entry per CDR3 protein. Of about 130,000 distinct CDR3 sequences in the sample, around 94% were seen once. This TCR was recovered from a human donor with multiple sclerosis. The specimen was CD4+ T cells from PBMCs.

CDR3 nucleotides: TGTGCCAGCAGTTCGTTGCTGGGGACGGAGTACGAGCAGTACTTC. Translating gives CASSSLLGTEYEQYF. V is TRBV27 and J is TRBJ2-7; perhaps D is TRBD1 or TRBD2 (5 bases each). Germline V gene sequence: CDR1 MNHEY, CDR2 SMNVEV (reference sequence). Deletions cut 4 bases from V and 4 bases from J, with 17 bases between. The CDR3 loop spans 15 amino acids.